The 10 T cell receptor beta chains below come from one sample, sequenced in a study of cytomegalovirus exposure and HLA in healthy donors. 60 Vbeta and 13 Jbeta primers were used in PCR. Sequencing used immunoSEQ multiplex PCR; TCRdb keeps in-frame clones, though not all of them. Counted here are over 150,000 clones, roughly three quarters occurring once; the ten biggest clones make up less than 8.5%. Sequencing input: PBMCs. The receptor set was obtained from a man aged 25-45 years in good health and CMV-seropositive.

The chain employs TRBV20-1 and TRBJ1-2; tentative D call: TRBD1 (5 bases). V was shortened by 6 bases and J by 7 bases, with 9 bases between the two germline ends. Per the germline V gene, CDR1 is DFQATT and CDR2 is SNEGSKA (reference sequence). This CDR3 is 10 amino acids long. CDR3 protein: CSAAGFGYTF. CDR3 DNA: TGCAGTGCAGCAGGGTTTGGCTACACCTTC.

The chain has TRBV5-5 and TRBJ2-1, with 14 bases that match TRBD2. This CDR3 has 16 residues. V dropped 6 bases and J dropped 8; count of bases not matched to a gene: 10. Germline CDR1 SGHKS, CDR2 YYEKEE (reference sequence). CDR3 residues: CASTPGLAGDRYEQFF. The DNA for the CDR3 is TGTGCCAGCACCCCGGGACTAGCGGGAGATAGGTATGAGCAGTTCTTC.

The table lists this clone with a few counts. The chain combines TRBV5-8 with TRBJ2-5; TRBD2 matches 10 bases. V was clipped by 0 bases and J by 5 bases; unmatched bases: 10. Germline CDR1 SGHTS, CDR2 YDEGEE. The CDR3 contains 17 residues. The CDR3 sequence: CASSLVGLAGVLETQYF. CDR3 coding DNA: TGTGCCAGCAGCTTGGTTGGGCTAGCGGGGGTGTTGGAGACCCAGTACTTC.

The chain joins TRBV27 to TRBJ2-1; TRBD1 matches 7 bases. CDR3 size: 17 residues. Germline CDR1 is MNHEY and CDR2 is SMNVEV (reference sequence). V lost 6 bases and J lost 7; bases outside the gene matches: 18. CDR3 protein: CASRKSLTGDLTNEQFF. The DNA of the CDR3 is TGTGCCAGCAGAAAAAGCCTCACAGGGGACCTTACAAATGAGCAGTTCTTC.

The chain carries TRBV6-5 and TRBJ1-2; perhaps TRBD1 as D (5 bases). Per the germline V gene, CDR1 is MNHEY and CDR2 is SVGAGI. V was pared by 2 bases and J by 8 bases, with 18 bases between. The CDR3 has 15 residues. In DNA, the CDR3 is TGTGCCAGCAGTTACGGGGCAGGTACCTCTGGGGGCTACACCTTC. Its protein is CASSYGAGTSGGYTF.

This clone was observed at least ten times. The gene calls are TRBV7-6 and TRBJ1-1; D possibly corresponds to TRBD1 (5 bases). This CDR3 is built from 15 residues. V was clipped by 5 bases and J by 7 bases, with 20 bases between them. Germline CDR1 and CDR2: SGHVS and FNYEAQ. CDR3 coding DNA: TGTGCCAGCAGCCAGGGAGGTTTACGGGTAAATGAAGCTTTCTTT. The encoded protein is CASSQGGLRVNEAFF.

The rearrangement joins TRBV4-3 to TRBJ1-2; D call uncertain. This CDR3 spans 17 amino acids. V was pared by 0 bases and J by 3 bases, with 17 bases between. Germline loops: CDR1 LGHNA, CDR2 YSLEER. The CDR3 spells CASSQDHPDADYYGYTF. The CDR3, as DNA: TGCGCCAGCAGCCAAGATCATCCTGACGCCGACTACTATGGCTACACCTTC.

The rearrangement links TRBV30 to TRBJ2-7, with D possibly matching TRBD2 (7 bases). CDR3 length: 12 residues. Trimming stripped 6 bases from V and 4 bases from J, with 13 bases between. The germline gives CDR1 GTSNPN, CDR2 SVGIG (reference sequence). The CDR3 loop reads CACGLGGYEQYF. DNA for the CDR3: TGTGCCTGTGGACTAGGGGGGTACGAGCAGTACTTC.

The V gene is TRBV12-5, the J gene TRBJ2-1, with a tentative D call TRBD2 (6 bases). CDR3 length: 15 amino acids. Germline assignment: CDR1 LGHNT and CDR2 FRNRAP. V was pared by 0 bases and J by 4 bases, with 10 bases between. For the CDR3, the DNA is TGTGCTAGTGGTTTGGTGGGGGGACCTTACAATGAGCAGTTCTTC. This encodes CASGLVGGPYNEQFF.

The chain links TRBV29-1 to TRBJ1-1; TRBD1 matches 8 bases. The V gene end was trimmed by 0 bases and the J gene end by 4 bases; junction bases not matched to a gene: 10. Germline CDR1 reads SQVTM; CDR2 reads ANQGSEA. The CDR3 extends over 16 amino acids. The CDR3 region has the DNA TGCAGCGTTGAAGATGAGGGCAGGGGGCTTGGCACTGAAGCTTTCTTT. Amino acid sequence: CSVEDEGRGLGTEAFF.